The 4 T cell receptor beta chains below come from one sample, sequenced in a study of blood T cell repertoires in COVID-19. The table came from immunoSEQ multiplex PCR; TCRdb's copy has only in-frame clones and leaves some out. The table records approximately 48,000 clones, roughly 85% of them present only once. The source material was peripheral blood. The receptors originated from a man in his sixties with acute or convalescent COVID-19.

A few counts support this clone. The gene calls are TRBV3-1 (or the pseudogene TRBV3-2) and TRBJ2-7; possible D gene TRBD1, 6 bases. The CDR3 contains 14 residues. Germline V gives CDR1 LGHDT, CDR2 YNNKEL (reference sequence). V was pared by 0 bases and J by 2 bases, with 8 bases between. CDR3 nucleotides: TGTGCCAGCAGCCAAGAGGCAGGGGCCTACGAGCAGTACTTC. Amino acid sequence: CASSQEAGAYEQYF.

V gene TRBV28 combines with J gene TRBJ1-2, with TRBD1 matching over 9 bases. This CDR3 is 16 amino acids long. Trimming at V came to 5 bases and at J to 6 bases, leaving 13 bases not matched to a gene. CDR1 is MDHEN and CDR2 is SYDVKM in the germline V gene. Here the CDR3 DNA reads TGTGCCAGCAGTCGTCCCGGGACAGGGAAAGTGGATGGCTACACCTTC. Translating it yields CASSRPGTGKVDGYTF.

CDR3 sequence reads: CASSRDLNEQYF. CDR3 DNA sequence: TGTGCCAGCAGCCGGGATTTGAACGAGCAGTACTTC. The V and J genes are TRBV28 and TRBJ2-7, with TRBD2 as a possible D gene (5 bases). The V end was cut by 6 bases, the J end by 5 bases, with 11 bases between. In germline, CDR1 is MDHEN, CDR2 SYDVKM. The CDR3 is 12 residues long.

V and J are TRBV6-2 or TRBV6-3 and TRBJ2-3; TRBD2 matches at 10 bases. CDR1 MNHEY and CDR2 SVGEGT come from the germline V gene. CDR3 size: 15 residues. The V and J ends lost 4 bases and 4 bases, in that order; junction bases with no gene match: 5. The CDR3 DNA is TGTGCCAGCAGTTTTAAAGCGGGAGGGTCAGATACGCAGTATTTT. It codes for CASSFKAGGSDTQYF.